This T cell receptor (beta chain) comes out of a study of cytomegalovirus exposure and HLA in healthy donors (dated by TCRdb to the late 2010s). For the study in its entirety: An earlier analysis of 587 of the donors reported 276 Gb of sequence data and 90 million to 120 million unique TCR beta sequences obtained from about 170 million T cells. Roughly 300 gigabases of sequencing data and roughly 90 million unique TCR sequences were included in an early release covering around 600 HLA-typed donors. Among the roughly 400 genotyped donors, about 85% belonged to the genetic ancestry cluster associated with self-reported Caucasian donors. The study aimed to test whether cataloging public T cell receptors could reveal signatures of past pathogen exposure. The study used immunosequencing to profile the T cell repertoires of some 600 subjects and linked those repertoires to cytomegalovirus serostatus. In addition to the first cohort of 666 subjects, a separate validation cohort of 120 different subjects was used. The study combined high-throughput TCR immunosequencing, statistical association of individual TCRs with disease status, and machine learning to predict cytomegalovirus infection status. In a later analysis, previously published TCR beta repertoires from some 640 donors were re-analyzed and high-resolution HLA genotyping was added so that TCR occurrence patterns could be studied. In the later analysis, no new phenotypic data were used to find candidate immune exposures; instead, reliance was placed on TCR beta sequences and their occurrence across donors. To decide whether each TCR beta V gene segment behaved as functional or pseudogenic, an earlier analysis of over 500 of the donors relied on high-throughput TCR beta sequencing. Donor age, sex, ethnicity and CMV serostatus were collected together with the repertoire data. Genome-wide SNP genotypes for about 65% of the roughly 700 donors were used in a later genetic analysis, which treated that subset as a discovery cohort. Every repertoire in the discovery cohort had been generated on one and the same sequencing platform. Both class I and class II loci were covered by HLA typing, at four-digit resolution. Typing coverage differed by locus: A, B, C, DRB1 and DQB1 were typed in roughly 629-640 donors, DQA1 in about 500, DPA1 in 600 to 610, and DPB1 in just under 480. Four or five DR-DQ haplotypes were treated as single units for association and clustering because of strong linkage in the cohort. On average, around 230,000 unique TCR beta nucleotide sequences were sequenced per donor among 300 to 500 genotyped donors of the cohort, with roughly a sixth of those sequences being non-productive. The full study reports these points: The authors suggested that the approach could potentially be generalized to other disease states and immunological phenotypes. Specific HLA alleles were associated with 15,000 to 20,000 TCR beta sequences at a false discovery rate of 0.05 in a later analysis. CMV serostatus was the only immune exposure information available for the cohort. Roughly uniform sequencing depth across donors was assumed in presence/absence analyses, although this assumption may not hold. Compared with equally common non-associated chains, HLA-associated TCR beta chains in a later analysis were more clonally expanded and had lower generation probabilities. In a later analysis, most CMV-associated TCR beta chains were found to appear HLA-restricted, with HLA associations seemingly driven largely by CMV exposure. In both the original and validation cohorts, the classifier was reported to diagnose cytomegalovirus status with high specificity and sensitivity. Because counts were too low, seventeen rarely observed V segments, including chromosome 9 orphons, were left out of the earlier analysis of approximately 580 of the donors. In vitro tests confirmed that a few of the cytomegalovirus-associated TCR beta chains recognize cytomegalovirus antigens. Only TCR beta chains were sequenced in this cohort, and the absence of alpha or paired-chain data limited detectable features. A later genetic analysis associated a missense DCLRE1C variant with V-gene and J-gene trimming of TCR beta chains, and an independent cohort replicated the association. Because HLA typing was unavailable for some donors at each locus, only the typed subset was used in association tests. A later analysis found that TCR association rates varied across HLA loci, with DRB1 alleles showing the most associated TCRs and HLA-C alleles the fewest. In a later analysis, several top co-occurrence clusters were reported to appear linked to parvovirus B19, influenza, CMV and Epstein-Barr virus. Most TCR sequences were observed very rarely across donors, whereas some public TCRs were present in many individuals. A total of 150 to 200 TCR beta chains were listed by the study as associated with cytomegalovirus. A further reported finding was that TCR beta sequences accurately predicted the HLA-A and HLA-B alleles for most subjects in the first cohort. Broadly in line with IMGT annotations, most TCR beta V segments showed up in productive rearrangements about 87% or about 30% of the time in an earlier analysis of approximately 640 of the donors. The 87-base-pair reads could not distinguish some IMGT-functional V segments, including TRBV6-2 and TRBV6-3, so those segments were excluded. Linkage disequilibrium might explain the correlated functional status among segregating V segments, but an unknown experimental factor could not be ruled out. A later genetic analysis reported fewer N-insertions in productive TCRs among donors in an Asian-associated ancestry cluster than the approximately 700-donor mean. Strong co-occurrence of HLA alleles, especially DR and DQ, made assigning TCR associations to individual alleles difficult. A cluster of highly shared sequence variants was judged likely to represent a technical artifact of the sequencing pipeline.

The cohort comprised some 730 healthy bone marrow donors. At the time of sampling, every cohort member was nominally healthy, though immune exposures that went unrecorded were likely present. The donor was CMV seropositive and belonged to the group of 250 to 350 seropositive cohort members. A peripheral blood sample was collected from each donor, and TCR beta sequencing was performed on peripheral blood mononuclear cells. The Qiagen DNeasy Blood Extraction Kit was used to extract genomic DNA from the blood cell samples. To note about this clone: Its cognate antigen has yet to be identified. No quality values exist for individual bases; no much larger clone is one base distant.

V ends up 0 bases short and J 7 bases short, with an unmatched junction base count of 14. The CDR3 starts with the cysteine, ends with the phenylalanine, and has 18 residues. The kept DNA is CDR3 alone, 54 bases in frame from the first base. The germline V gene (reference sequence) sets CDR1 to SGHNT and CDR2 to YYREEE. Library construction relied on the immunoSEQ multiplex PCR assay. A mixture of 60 forward primers for TCR Vbeta segments and 13 reverse primers for TCR Jbeta segments was used in the multiplex PCR. Amplification of the CDR3 region of rearranged TCR beta genes was performed with a multiplex PCR assay on genomic DNA. Amplified TCR beta libraries were sequenced as 87-base-pair reads on the Illumina HiSeq System. As for the authors' bioinformatics: In a later analysis, some 80 million unique TCR beta chains were counted across the approximately 670 repertoires, and around 11 million of these chains were shared by at least two donors. Raw reads were error-corrected and collapsed into unique sequences by a nearest-neighbor algorithm in which closely related sequences were merged to remove PCR and sequencing errors. CDR3 sequences were aligned to IMGT reference sequences to assign V, D and J gene segments. For a sequence to be retained, a match of at least six nucleotides was required to both a V gene segment and a J gene segment. Rearrangements were classified as productive when the CDR3 lacked stop codons and remained in frame with V and J, and all other rearrangements were classified as non-productive. CDR3 was defined according to IMGT convention as the region running from the second conserved V-encoded cysteine to the conserved J-encoded phenylalanine. The earlier analysis of 450 to 750 of the donors excluded any sequence lacking an unambiguous match to a single V gene segment. An earlier analysis of approximately 590 of the donors classified V segments as functional when productive rearrangements were above 56.7% and as segregating when the standard deviation between donors was above 5%. A statistical classification framework was developed to diagnose cytomegalovirus status using the catalog of TCR beta chain sequences. V and J gene assignment, in a later analysis, came from comparing TCR nucleotide sequences with IMGT/GENE-DB human TR gene sequences. The TCRdist pipeline was used in a later analysis to assign CDR3 sequences and most-parsimonious VDJ recombination scenarios. In a later analysis, each TCR beta chain was defined by its CDR3 amino acid sequence together with its V-gene family, and reads lacking a unique V-gene family were excluded. In a later analysis, a few hundred highly shared, low-generation-probability nucleotide sequences were removed to address suspected cross-contamination and a sequencing artifact. A later analysis calculated a clonal expansion index for each public chain from normalized within-repertoire ranks of inferred template counts. In a later analysis, generation probabilities were computed using a VDJ recombination model fitted to out-of-frame rearrangements, and the results were checked against IGoR. Hypergeometric tests were used in a later analysis to score TCR-TCR, TCR-HLA and TCR-CMV co-occurrence, with a repertoire-size bias correction applied to the TCR pairs. In a later analysis, false discovery rates were estimated by permuting HLA or CMV assignments 20 times. A later analysis grouped co-occurring TCRs with DBSCAN, adding TCRdist sequence similarity when clustering within HLA-allele-positive subsets. Repertoires with fewer than 30,000 or more than 120,000 public chains were left out of co-occurrence clustering, as were about 5 repertoires with anomalous nucleotide sharing. Here the immuneACCESS table is served through TCRdb, limited to in-frame sequences with V and J called. Missing clones are a known gap in these copies; in checked studies unresolved V genes cover under half, and the rest lacks a known reason. V and J calls and clone size are given by that table; D and trimming were obtained from the DNA. This sample lists 130,000 or so clones; roughly 74% were detected once. In total, the top ten clones hold around 6.6% of the sample.

Input material: PBMCs. This receptor was identified in a man in his forties in good health and CMV-seropositive. The chain couples TRBV5-4 to TRBJ1-4, and TRBD1 matches 8 of the central bases. For the CDR3, the sequence is CASSLETEGQGISEKLFF. Here is the DNA: TGTGCCAGCAGCTTGGAGACGGAAGGACAGGGCATAAGTGAAAAACTGTTTTTT.